This passage covers 21 T cell receptor beta chains from one sample sequenced in a study of T cell changes during pregnancy in multiple sclerosis. TCRdb's table, derived via immunoSEQ multiplex PCR, lists solely in-frame clones and lacks some. Of over 50,000 clones listed, 70% to 90% were seen once; the top ten hold under 2%. The sequenced sample was peripheral blood, obtained after pregnancy. The receptors were gathered from a female donor with multiple sclerosis, enrolled in a pregnancy study.

V is TRBV6-6 and J is TRBJ1-2, with 7 bases identical to TRBD1. V dropped 8 bases and J dropped 6; count of bases not matched to a gene: 15. This CDR3 is 15 amino acids long. Germline V gene data show CDR1 as MNHNY and CDR2 as SVGAGI (reference sequence). The CDR3 DNA sequence: TGTGCCAGCTACGGCCGACAGGGCGCTAGGGATGGCTACACCTTC. The encoded protein is CASYGRQGARDGYTF.

The J gene is TRBJ2-5, the V gene TRBV6-6, with D possibly TRBD2 on 6 matching bases. Trimming removed 6 bases at V and 1 base at J, with 9 bases between. The germline V gene has CDR1 MNHNY and CDR2 SVGAGI (reference sequence). This CDR3 has 13 amino acids. The CDR3 DNA is TGTGCCAGCAGACCCGGGGGCCAAGAGACCCAGTACTTC. It translates to CASRPGGQETQYF.

The chain couples TRBV5-6 to TRBJ2-5; TRBD2 matches 12 bases. V was pared by 6 bases and J by 5 bases, with 11 bases of the junction left unmatched. Germline CDR1 and CDR2: SGHDT and YYEEEE. The CDR3 runs 16 residues. Written as DNA, the CDR3 is TGTGCCAGCACCCCGGAGGCTAGCGGGGGGGTGGAGACCCAGTACTTC. Its protein product is CASTPEASGGVETQYF.

V is TRBV5-1 and J is TRBJ2-1; 12 bases map to TRBD2. CDR1 and CDR2 from the germline V gene are SGHRS and YFSETQ. The CDR3 is 15 residues long. Germline trimming cut 4 bases from V and 6 bases from J; bases unmatched to any gene: 5. This CDR3 reads CASSRTSGGPNEQFF. CDR3 sequence (DNA): TGCGCCAGCAGCCGTACTAGCGGGGGGCCCAATGAGCAGTTCTTC.

This chain links TRBV6-6 with TRBJ1-3; no firm D call. There are 15 residues in the CDR3. Germline V gene sequence: CDR1 MNHNY, CDR2 SVGAGI (reference sequence). V lost 0 bases to trimming and J lost 0 bases, with 6 bases between them. The CDR3 spells CASSYSTFSGNTIYF. For the CDR3, the DNA is TGTGCCAGCAGTTACTCCACTTTCTCTGGAAACACCATATATTTT.

The gene calls are TRBV11-1 and TRBJ1-1, with D uncertain. V lost 3 bases and J 3 bases, leaving 11 bases between the germline ends. The CDR3 has 14 amino acids. Looked up from germline, CDR1 is SGHAT and CDR2 is FQDESV (reference sequence). CDR3 protein: CASSLLRRDTEAFF. In DNA form, the CDR3 reads TGTGCCAGCAGCTTGTTGAGGAGGGACACTGAAGCTTTCTTT.

The chain carries TRBV4-1 and TRBJ1-5, with TRBD1 matching 7 bases. J was trimmed by 6 bases and V by 1 base; bases with no gene match: 9. The germline V gene encodes CDR1 MGHRA and CDR2 YSYEKL. This CDR3 contains 16 residues. In nucleotides, the CDR3 is TGCGCCAGCAGCCAAGTGGTGGGGACAGTGGGTCAGCCCCAGCATTTT. Protein: CASSQVVGTVGQPQHF.

This chain connects TRBV5-1 to TRBJ1-2; 8 bases agree with TRBD1. Germline lookup yields CDR1 SGHRS and CDR2 YFSETQ. After removal of 3 bases from V and 1 base from J, the junction contained 5 bases not matched to a gene. The CDR3 loop spans 15 amino acids. The CDR3 loop reads CASSWGTGGNYGYTF. Written as DNA, the CDR3 is TGCGCCAGCAGCTGGGGGACAGGAGGTAACTATGGCTACACCTTC.

This clone appeared once. The V gene is TRBV30, the J gene TRBJ1-5, with D possibly matching TRBD1 (6 bases). Deletions cut 0 bases from V and 2 bases from J, with 20 bases between. CDR1 and CDR2 from the germline V gene are GTSNPN and SVGIG (reference sequence). This CDR3 has 18 amino acids. This CDR3 is CAWSVRGGARIRNQPQHF. The DNA for the CDR3 is TGTGCCTGGAGTGTACGGGGGGGGGCGCGAATCCGCAATCAGCCCCAGCATTTT. Filled out from reference TRBV30 and TRBJ1-5, the complete variable domain reads SQTIHQWPATLVQPVGSPLSLECTVEGTSNPNLYWYRQAAGRGLQLLFYSVGIGQISSEVPQNLSASRPQDRQFILSSKKLLLSDSGFYLCAWSVRGGARIRNQPQHFGDGTRLSIL.

The rearrangement joins TRBV4-1 to TRBJ1-1, with a possible D match to TRBD1 (5 bases). V lost 1 base and J lost 2, with 20 bases in between. Germline CDR1 MGHRA, CDR2 YSYEKL. This CDR3 spans 18 amino acids. CDR3 residues: CASSQGWALGGENTEAFF. DNA for the CDR3: TGCGCCAGCAGCCAAGGGTGGGCACTCGGAGGGGAAAACACTGAAGCTTTCTTT.

The chain is built from TRBV5-1 and TRBJ2-3, with D uncertain. The germline gives CDR1 SGHRS, CDR2 YFSETQ. Trimming removed 4 bases at V and 0 bases at J, with 12 bases between. The CDR3 length is 15 residues. CDR3 DNA: TGCGCCAGCAGCGCCGTTACTTCTAGCACAGATACGCAGTATTTT. It encodes CASSAVTSSTDTQYF.

The table lists this clone with a few counts. The chain has TRBV2 and TRBJ1-2; unclear D gene. Germline V gene sequence: CDR1 SNHLY, CDR2 FYNNEI. CDR3 length equals 12 residues. V was pared by 7 bases and J by 6 bases, with 12 bases between. CDR3 loop: CASTGGSHGYTF. Written as DNA, the CDR3 is TGTGCCAGCACCGGAGGGTCTCATGGCTACACCTTC.

V gene TRBV6-5 combines with J gene TRBJ2-7, with TRBD1 matching over 8 bases. The V gene's germline CDR1 is MNHEY and CDR2 SVGAGI. V lost 6 bases, J lost 3 bases, and 7 bases stayed unmatched. This CDR3 contains 14 residues. The CDR3 region is CASSNPGQVYEQYF. CDR3 nucleotides: TGTGCCAGCAGCAATCCGGGACAGGTCTACGAGCAGTACTTC.

This clone has only one observation. The identical CDR3 is also encoded by other nucleotide sequences in the sample. This chain links TRBV7-9 with TRBJ2-1; D is ambiguous. The V gene lost 2 bases and the J gene lost 4 bases, with 3 bases spanning the gap. The CDR3 sequence is 12 residues long. The germline CDR1 and CDR2 sequences are SEHNR and FQNEAQ (reference sequence). The CDR3 sequence is CASSLLYNEQFF. The CDR3 nucleotides are TGTGCCAGCAGCTTACTATACAATGAGCAGTTCTTC.

This rearrangement joins TRBV19 to TRBJ2-1, with D tentatively TRBD1 (6 bases). The CDR3 runs to 13 residues. Germline V gene lookup returns CDR1 LNHDA and CDR2 SQIVND (reference sequence). With 4 bases removed from V and 5 bases from J, the gap between germline ends came to 9 bases. CDR3 amino acids: CASSRTAHNEQFF. As DNA, the CDR3 is TGTGCCAGTAGTAGGACAGCCCACAATGAGCAGTTCTTC.

The genes are TRBV28 and TRBJ1-2; possibly TRBD1 for D (6 bases). The CDR3 totals 16 residues. Germline CDR1 is MDHEN and CDR2 is SYDVKM. V dropped 6 bases and J dropped 8 bases, with 25 bases sitting between them. The CDR3 spells CASSLSGTSFGRGYTF. The CDR3 DNA follows: TGTGCCAGCAGCCTTTCCGGGACATCGTTTGGGAGAGGCTACACCTTC.

Regarding this clone: Sequence at one end of the junction differs from germline and may be a read error. The chain combines TRBV4-3 with TRBJ1-2, with 7 nucleotides matching TRBD1. The CDR3 is made up of 13 amino acids. Germline loops: CDR1 LGHNA, CDR2 YSLEER. CDR3 DNA sequence: TGCGCCAGCAGCCAAGAAAATAGGGGACAGTCAATCTTC. As protein: CASSQENRGQSIF.

This chain joins TRBV10-1 and TRBJ2-7; a weak D match, TRBD2 (5 bases). Trimming shortened V by 3 bases and J by 3 bases, and 6 bases separated the two germline ends. Germline V lookup: CDR1 WNHNN, CDR2 SYGVQD (reference sequence). This CDR3 contains 12 residues. The CDR3 reads CASSDAGYEQYF. The CDR3 DNA is TGCGCCAGCAGTGATGCGGGCTACGAGCAGTACTTC.

J is TRBJ2-3 and V is TRBV5-1; 9 nucleotides line up with TRBD1. Germline V CDR1 and CDR2: SGHRS, YFSETQ. CDR3 size: 15 residues. V was pared by 3 bases and J by 1 base, with 3 bases of the junction left unmatched. The CDR3 sequence is CASSWDRARTDTQYF. Here the CDR3 DNA reads TGCGCCAGCAGCTGGGACAGGGCTCGCACAGATACGCAGTATTTT.

The gene calls are TRBV6-5 and TRBJ1-1; possibly TRBD1 for D (5 bases). The CDR3 extends over 14 amino acids. Germline V CDR1 and CDR2: MNHEY, SVGAGI. Trimming removed 2 bases at V and 3 bases at J, with 10 bases between. The CDR3 is CASSYKGSDTEAFF. CDR3 sequence (DNA): TGTGCCAGCAGTTACAAGGGGTCGGACACTGAAGCTTTCTTT.

The chain has TRBV29-1 and TRBJ2-3; 7 bases line up with TRBD2. There are 12 residues in the CDR3. V lost 8 bases to trimming and J lost 2 bases; unmatched junction nucleotides: 4. Looked up from germline, CDR1 is SQVTM and CDR2 is ANQGSEA. The CDR3 here is CSTSGDTDTQYF. The DNA of the CDR3 is TGCAGCACCAGCGGGGACACAGATACGCAGTATTTT.